The 3 T cell receptor beta chains presented below share a single source sample, sequenced in a study of siplizumab effects on memory and regulatory T cells. Assay: immunoSEQ multiplex PCR; the TCRdb copy retains only in-frame clones and omits some. The table records around 100,000 clones, approximately 95% of them present only once. Sequencing was done on a sample of non-Treg CD4+ T cells sorted from blood. The source of these receptors is a human donor in good health.

The chain links TRBV11-2 to TRBJ2-3; TRBD1 matches 7 bases. The CDR3 is made up of 15 amino acids. CDR1 and CDR2 from the germline V gene are SGHAT and FQNNGV. V trimming: 4 bases; J trimming: 1 base; junction bases outside the gene matches: 5. The CDR3 DNA reads as TGTGCCAGCAGCTCCACAGGGGCCCGCACAGATACGCAGTATTTT. Protein product: CASSSTGARTDTQYF.

The CDR3 DNA follows: TGCGCCAGCAGCATCGCACAGGGGGTTTACACTGAAGCTTTCTTT. Protein sequence: CASSIAQGVYTEAFF. The chain links TRBV5-1 to TRBJ1-1; 8 bases agree with TRBD1. The junction had 8 bases not matched to a gene; V was cut back by 4 bases and J by 3 bases. CDR1 is SGHRS and CDR2 is YFSETQ in the germline V gene. The CDR3 is made up of 15 amino acids.

The V call is TRBV30, the J call TRBJ1-2; D call uncertain. The CDR3 has 10 amino acids. CDR1 is GTSNPN, CDR2 SVGIG, per germline (reference sequence). With 5 bases removed from V and 8 bases from J, the gap between germline ends came to 9 bases. CDR3 DNA: TGTGCCTGGGGAAGTTCCGGCTACACCTTC. Its protein is CAWGSSGYTF.